This T cell receptor (beta chain) was retrieved from a study of Ad26.COV2.S vaccination and SARS-CoV-2 variants. Overall study findings and caveats: There was a possibility that the TCR breadth and depth analyses underestimated total T cell responses. The breadth of spike-specific CD8+ and CD4+ T cell responses after vaccination was reportedly substantial.

Measured with immunoSEQ multiplex PCR; TCRdb has only the in-frame clones, and not every one. The table shows some 330,000 clones, with under 90% occurring only once. This clone was detected only once. Its antigen is still unknown. Treatment given: about 20 received Ad26.COV2.S at low or high dose, single or two shots; about 5 received placebo; per-sample allocation not given. Samples were taken on day 63 after the first vaccine or placebo injection. The study used a vaccine consisting of an Ad26 vector that expressed Wuhan-strain SARS-CoV-2 spike. This TCR was recovered from a person aged 18 to 65 who received the Ad26.COV2.S COVID-19 vaccine or a placebo. Sequenced material: peripheral blood, taken in a trial of Ad26.COV2.S vaccine versus placebo.

The CDR3 is CASIGGGEKLFF. CDR3 in DNA: TGTGCCAGCATCGGGGGAGGCGAAAAACTGTTTTTT. This rearrangement joins TRBV7-9 to TRBJ1-4, with a possible D match to TRBD1 (5 bases). CDR1 and CDR2 (germline): SEHNR, FQNEAQ (reference sequence). Trimming left V 7 bases short and J 8 bases short, with 11 bases between. The CDR3 runs 12 residues.